This T cell receptor beta chain is drawn from a study of blood T cell repertoires in COVID-19 (dated by TCRdb to the early 2020s). In the study overall: Samples covering the acute and convalescent phases of COVID-19 were provided by collaborators in the United States, Italy and Spain. Sample metadata almost always included a de-identified subject ID, COVID-19 status, age in years and sex. The prospective study material was composed of cDNA or gDNA derived from T cells, B-cell-depleted T cells, or PBMCs. The dataset comprised deeply sampled blood TCRbeta repertoires from subjects exposed to, actively infected with, or recovered from COVID-19. Samples were obtained from the ongoing ImmuneRACE study (first 160 participants) and from approximately 1,200 subjects provided by 6 global collaborators. The repertoires were released in a freely available public database meant as a resource for research on the immune response to SARS-CoV-2. Where available, HLA class I and class II types were taken from metadata supplied by the sample provider and were not determined by assay-based typing. Results and caveats for the whole study, not just this receptor: The quantity of clinical and demographic metadata differed by source and by participant and was supplied without curation.

TCRbeta CDR3 regions were amplified from genomic DNA using the immunoSEQ Assay, a bias-controlled multiplex PCR. Concerning the study's data processing: Nucleated cell counts per sample were estimated from amplification of reference gene primers within the assay. To quantify the absolute abundance of each unique TCRbeta CDR3 rearrangement, sequence reads were collapsed and filtered. For each sample, productive Simpson clonality was calculated by taking the square root of Simpson's diversity index across productive rearrangements. Entries here come from immuneACCESS through TCRdb and include only in-frame sequences with V and J called. Some clones fail to appear in such tables; in the studies checked, an unresolved V gene covers under half of the shortfall, and the cause of the remainder is unknown. That table furnishes V, J and clone size, whereas the DNA furnished D and trimming. The sample includes a few hundred thousand clones, with over 70% observed a single time. The ten largest clones represent about 9.1% of the sample.

Each collaborating institution followed its own protocols to collect whole blood in K2EDTA tubes. For TCRbeta analysis, collaborator samples were shipped as frozen whole blood, as isolated PBMCs, or as DNA extracted from either sample type. Remarks on this clone: It has no known antigen specificity. Base qualities are missing; no much larger clone stands one base away. In the same sample, other DNA sequences code for this CDR3.

CDR3 length: 15 amino acids, cysteine to phenylalanine. Solely the CDR3 DNA is kept, with 45 bases framed from the first base. CDR1 LGHDT and CDR2 YNNKEL were looked up in the germline V gene (reference sequence). Trimming leaves V shorter by 1 base and J shorter by 4 bases, with the junction holding 4 bases beyond the gene matches. This TCR was sampled from a human donor in a cohort sampled during active COVID-19. Sequencing input: peripheral blood. The chain uses TRBV3-1 (or the pseudogene TRBV3-2) and TRBJ1-3; 7 nucleotides in the junction match TRBD1. The DNA sequence is given as TGTGCCAGCAGCCAAGGACAGGGTTCCGGAAACACCATATATTTT. Translated, it gives CASSQGQGSGNTIYF.